A selection of T cell receptor beta chains follows, all from one sample in a study of cytomegalovirus exposure and HLA in healthy donors. The data were produced by immunoSEQ multiplex PCR, yet TCRdb's version contains in-frame clones alone and is incomplete. The sample includes 250,000 to 350,000 clones, about nine tenths of them seen just once. The sample comprised PBMCs. The receptors were sampled from a man between 35 and 55 years old in good health and CMV-seropositive. Each CDR3 is given with its conserved first and last residue. Each record gives: J gene, CDR3 length, D gene, V gene, clone size, CDR3 protein, CDR3 DNA. D genes are given only for firm matches. Clone sizes are given selectively: once, few, many, or a class where the clone is expanded.

TRBJ2-7	14	TRBD2	TRBV29-1	-	CSVEDGTRTYEQYF	TGCAGCGTTGAAGATGGGACTAGGACCTACGAGCAGTACTTC
TRBJ2-1	17	TRBD2	TRBV7-8	-	CASSSRAGLAGVSEQFF	TGTGCCAGCAGCTCGCGGGCTGGACTAGCGGGAGTATCTGAGCAGTTCTTC
TRBJ1-5	15	TRBD1	TRBV6-5	-	CASSPGQGFNQPQHF	TGTGCCAGCAGTCCGGGACAGGGGTTCAATCAGCCCCAGCATTTT
TRBJ1-5	15	-	TRBV28	-	CASSLAGAIHQPQHF	TGTGCCAGCAGTTTGGCAGGGGCAATCCATCAGCCCCAGCATTTT
TRBJ2-7	14	-	TRBV6-5	-	CASSQFGGIYEQYF	TGTGCCAGCAGCCAATTTGGGGGGATCTACGAGCAGTACTTC
TRBJ2-7	16	TRBD2	TRBV15	once	CATSRLGLAGPYEQYF	TGTGCCACCAGCAGACTTGGACTAGCGGGTCCTTACGAGCAGTACTTC
TRBJ2-5	14	-	TRBV7-6	-	CASSLDLYLETQYF	TGTGCCAGCAGCTTAGATCTCTATTTGGAGACCCAGTACTTC
TRBJ1-4	13	-	TRBV7-9	-	CASRTEEEEKLFF	TGTGCCAGCAGGACAGAAGAAGAGGAAAAACTGTTTTTT
TRBJ2-7	18	TRBD2	TRBV28	-	CASSSRTSGRAYSYEQYF	TGTGCCAGCAGTTCCAGGACTAGCGGGAGGGCCTACTCCTACGAGCAGTACTTC
TRBJ1-2	13	TRBD1	TRBV5-1	few	CASSEQGHYGYTF	TGCGCCAGCAGCGAACAGGGGCACTATGGCTACACCTTC
TRBJ2-7	15	TRBD2	TRBV4-1	-	CASSQTSGRSYEQYF	TGCGCCAGCAGCCAAACTAGCGGGAGGTCCTACGAGCAGTACTTC
TRBJ2-5	14	TRBD1	TRBV27	few	CASSSPGQGDTQYF	TGTGCCAGCAGTTCCCCGGGACAGGGAGATACCCAGTACTTC
TRBJ1-2	15	-	TRBV30	-	CAWSVGGGASYGYTF	TGTGCCTGGAGTGTAGGCGGGGGGGCGTCCTATGGCTACACCTTC
TRBJ2-4	16	-	TRBV4-3	-	CASSQGERGPKNIQYF	TGCGCCAGCAGCCAAGGTGAAAGGGGCCCCAAAAACATTCAGTACTTC
TRBJ2-7	13	-	TRBV7-9	-	CSSSLAPLYEQYF	TGTTCCAGCAGCTTAGCACCACTCTACGAGCAGTACTTC
TRBJ2-5	14	TRBD2	TRBV5-1	-	CASRTGTNRETQYF	TGCGCCAGCAGGACCGGGACTAATCGTGAGACCCAGTACTTC
TRBJ1-1	16	-	TRBV6-5	-	CASSYAAYLGNTEAFF	TGTGCCAGCAGTTACGCGGCCTATCTGGGGAACACTGAAGCTTTCTTT
TRBJ1-1	12	-	TRBV28	few	CASTLQHTEAFF	TGTGCCAGCACTCTACAGCACACTGAAGCTTTCTTT
TRBJ2-1	15	-	TRBV15	once	CATSSLLPPYNEQFF	TGTGCCACCAGCAGTCTCCTTCCCCCCTACAATGAGCAGTTCTTC
TRBJ2-1	15	TRBD2	TRBV11-3	-	CASSLGTRRTDEQFF	TGTGCCAGCAGCTTAGGGACTAGACGCACCGATGAGCAGTTCTTC
TRBJ2-3	14	TRBD2	TRBV7-3	-	CASRLAGDTDTQYF	TGTGCCAGCAGACTAGCGGGGGACACAGATACGCAGTATTTT
TRBJ2-1	14	TRBD1	TRBV18	-	CASSTGTGYNEQFF	TGTGCCAGCTCAACCGGGACAGGATACAATGAGCAGTTCTTC
TRBJ2-3	14	TRBD2	TRBV28	-	CASTLTSEGDTQYF	TGTGCCAGCACGCTCACTAGCGAGGGAGATACGCAGTATTTT
TRBJ2-5	12	-	TRBV7-2	-	CASSFFQETQYF	TGTGCCAGCAGCTTCTTCCAAGAGACCCAGTACTTC
TRBJ2-5	15	TRBD1	TRBV19	-	CASSPRTGGEETQYF	TGTGCCAGTAGTCCCAGGACAGGGGGGGAAGAGACCCAGTACTTC
TRBJ2-2	14	-	TRBV7-3	once	CASRTPLDTGELFF	TGTGCCAGCAGGACACCACTGGACACCGGGGAGCTGTTTTTT
TRBJ2-1	15	-	TRBV6-1	-	CASSDRVRSYNEQFF	TGTGCCAGCAGTGACAGGGTCCGGTCTTACAATGAGCAGTTCTTC
TRBJ1-1	14	-	TRBV9	-	CASSVGGRNTEAFF	TGTGCCAGCAGCGTAGGGGGGCGGAACACTGAAGCTTTCTTT
TRBJ1-2	15	TRBD1	TRBV4-3	-	CASSPGQGIGYGYTF	TGCGCCAGCAGCCCCGGACAGGGGATCGGGTATGGCTACACCTTC
TRBJ2-7	13	TRBD1	TRBV7-9	-	CASSTGTAYEQYF	TGTGCCAGCAGCACCGGGACAGCCTACGAGCAGTACTTC
TRBJ2-5	15	TRBD1	TRBV4-1	-	CASSRTYPGGETQYF	TGCGCCAGCAGCCGAACCTACCCAGGGGGAGAGACCCAGTACTTC
TRBJ2-7	14	TRBD2	TRBV6-4	-	CASRQREGHYEQYF	TGTGCCAGCCGCCAGCGGGAGGGCCACTACGAGCAGTACTTC